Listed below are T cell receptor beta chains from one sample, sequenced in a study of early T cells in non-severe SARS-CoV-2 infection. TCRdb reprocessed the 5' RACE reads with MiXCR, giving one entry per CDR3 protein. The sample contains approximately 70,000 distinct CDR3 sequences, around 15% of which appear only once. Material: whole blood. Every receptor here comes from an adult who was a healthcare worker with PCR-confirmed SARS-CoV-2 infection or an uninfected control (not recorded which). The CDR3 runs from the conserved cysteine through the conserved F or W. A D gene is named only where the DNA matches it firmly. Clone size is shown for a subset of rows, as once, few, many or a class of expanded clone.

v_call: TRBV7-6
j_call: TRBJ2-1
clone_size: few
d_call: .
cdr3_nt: TGTGCCAGCAGCCCTCAAAGCAGGGAGCAGTTCTTC
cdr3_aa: CASSPQSREQFF

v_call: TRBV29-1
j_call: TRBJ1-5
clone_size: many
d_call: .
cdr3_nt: TGCAGCGTTGCCCGGGGAAGCAATCAGCCCCAGCATTTT
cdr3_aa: CSVARGSNQPQHF

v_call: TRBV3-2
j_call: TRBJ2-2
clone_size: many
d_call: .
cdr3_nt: TGTGCCAGCAGCCAAGATTTAGGACTAGCTTTCACCGGGGAGCTGTTTTTT
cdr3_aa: CASSQDLGLAFTGELFF

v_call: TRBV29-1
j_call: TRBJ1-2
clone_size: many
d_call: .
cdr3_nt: TGCAGCGTCGACCAAGGAGGAGTCTATGGCTACACCTTC
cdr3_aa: CSVDQGGVYGYTF

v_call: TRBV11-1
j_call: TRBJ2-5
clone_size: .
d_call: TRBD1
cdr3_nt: TGTGCCAGCAAGGGACAGCAAGAGACCCAGTACTTC
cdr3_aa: CASKGQQETQYF

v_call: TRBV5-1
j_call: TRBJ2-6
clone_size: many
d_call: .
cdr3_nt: TGCGCCAGCAGCCCGCAACCCTCTGGGGCCAACGTCCTGACTTTC
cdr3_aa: CASSPQPSGANVLTF

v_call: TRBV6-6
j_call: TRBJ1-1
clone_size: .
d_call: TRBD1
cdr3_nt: TGTGCCAGCAGTTATCAGGACAGGGGATTTGGGAACACTGAAGCTTTCTTT
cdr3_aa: CASSYQDRGFGNTEAFF

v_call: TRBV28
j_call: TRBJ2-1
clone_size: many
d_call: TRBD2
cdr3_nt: TGTGCCAGCAGTTTGTTCCAGCGGGGTAGCTCCTACAATGAGCAGTTCTTC
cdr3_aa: CASSLFQRGSSYNEQFF

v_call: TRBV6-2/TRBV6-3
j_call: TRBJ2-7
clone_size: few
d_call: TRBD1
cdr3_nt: TGTGCCAGCAGTAGGGGGCCAGGGGAATACGAGCAGTACTTC
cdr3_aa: CASSRGPGEYEQYF

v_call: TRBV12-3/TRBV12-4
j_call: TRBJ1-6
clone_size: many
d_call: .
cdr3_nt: TGTGCCAGCAGTTTATGGCAGAATAACGTTTCACCCCTCCACTTT
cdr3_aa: CASSLWQNNVSPLHF

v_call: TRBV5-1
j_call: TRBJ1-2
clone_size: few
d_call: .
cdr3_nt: TGCGCCAGCAGCTTGGGGGCCGGATATGGCTACACCTTC
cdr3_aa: CASSLGAGYGYTF

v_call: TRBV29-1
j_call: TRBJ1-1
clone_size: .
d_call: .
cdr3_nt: TGCAGCGTTGAAGACCCCCCTGGACGGATTGAAGCTTTCTTT
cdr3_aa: CSVEDPPGRIEAFF

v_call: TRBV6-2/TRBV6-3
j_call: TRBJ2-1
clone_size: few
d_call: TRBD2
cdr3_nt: TGTGCCAGCACCGGCGGGGGTTCCTACAATGAGCAGTTCTTC
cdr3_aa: CASTGGGSYNEQFF

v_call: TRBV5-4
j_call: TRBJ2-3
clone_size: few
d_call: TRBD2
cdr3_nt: TGTGCCAGCACTAGCGGGGGGTGGATTGGCACAGATACGCAGTATTTT
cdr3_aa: CASTSGGWIGTDTQYF

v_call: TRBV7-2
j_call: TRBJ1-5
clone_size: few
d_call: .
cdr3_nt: TGTGCCAGCAGCTTAGCTTCGGGGAGAAATCAGCCCCAGCATTTT
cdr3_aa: CASSLASGRNQPQHF

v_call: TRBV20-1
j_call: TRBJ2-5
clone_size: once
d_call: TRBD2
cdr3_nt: TGCAGTGCTAGAGGCGCTAGCGGGGTACAACAAGAGACCCAGTACTTC
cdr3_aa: CSARGASGVQQETQYF

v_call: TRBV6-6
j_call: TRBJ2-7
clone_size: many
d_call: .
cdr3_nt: TGTGCCAGCAGCCACAGGGAGGGCGAGCAGTACTTC
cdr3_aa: CASSHREGEQYF

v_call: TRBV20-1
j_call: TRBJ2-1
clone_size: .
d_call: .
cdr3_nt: TGCAGTGCCCCGAGGGGGGTACTGAATGAGCAGTTCTTC
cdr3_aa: CSAPRGVLNEQFF

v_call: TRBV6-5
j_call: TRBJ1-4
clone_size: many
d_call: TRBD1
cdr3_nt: TGTGCCAGCAGTTATCGCGACAGGGGAATGGGTGGCCTGTTTTTT
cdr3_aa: CASSYRDRGMGGLFF

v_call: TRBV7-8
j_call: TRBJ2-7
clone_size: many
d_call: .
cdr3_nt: TGTGCCAGCAGCTTGGCCTCGTGGGGGGACGAGCAGTACTTC
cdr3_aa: CASSLASWGDEQYF

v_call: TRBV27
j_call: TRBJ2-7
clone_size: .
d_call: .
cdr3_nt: TGTGCCAGCAGTTTCACAGGAAGCGAGCAGTACTTC
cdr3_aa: CASSFTGSEQYF

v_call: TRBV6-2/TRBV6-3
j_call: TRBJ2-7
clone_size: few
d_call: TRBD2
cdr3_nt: TGTGCCAGCTCGAGGACTAGCGGGGGCTACGAGCAGTACTTC
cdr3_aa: CASSRTSGGYEQYF

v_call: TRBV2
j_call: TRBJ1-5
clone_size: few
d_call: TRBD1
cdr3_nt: TGTGCCAGCAGTGAAAGACAGGGTGATCAGCCCCAGCATTTT
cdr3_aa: CASSERQGDQPQHF

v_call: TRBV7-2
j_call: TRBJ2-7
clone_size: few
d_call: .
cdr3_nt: TGTGCCAGCAGCCCAAAGGGTTGGTTTGGGGTCACATCCTACGAGCAGTACTTC
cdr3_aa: CASSPKGWFGVTSYEQYF

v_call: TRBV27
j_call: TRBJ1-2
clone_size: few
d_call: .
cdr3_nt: TGTGCCAGCAGTTTAGGCAGGTCTAACTATGGCTACACCTTC
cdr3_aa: CASSLGRSNYGYTF

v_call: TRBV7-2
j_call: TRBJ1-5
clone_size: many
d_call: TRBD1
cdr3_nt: TGTGCCAGCAGCTTATCGGGACAGGGAAGTCAGCCCCAGCATTTT
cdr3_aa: CASSLSGQGSQPQHF

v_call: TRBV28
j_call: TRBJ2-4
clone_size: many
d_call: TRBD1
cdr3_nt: TGTGCCAGCAGTTTCCCCGGCTACCGACAGGGGAACATTCAGTACTTC
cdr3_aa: CASSFPGYRQGNIQYF

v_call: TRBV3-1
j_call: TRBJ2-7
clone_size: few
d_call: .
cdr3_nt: TGTGCCAGCAGCCAGGACGGGCTTCACTACGAGCAGTACTTC
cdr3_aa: CASSQDGLHYEQYF

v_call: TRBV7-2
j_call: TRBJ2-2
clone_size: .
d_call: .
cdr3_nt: TGTGCCAGCAGATTTAGTAGCTCCAACACCGGGGAGCTGTTTTTT
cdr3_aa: CASRFSSSNTGELFF

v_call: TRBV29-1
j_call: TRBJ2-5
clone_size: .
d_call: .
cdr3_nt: TGCAGCGTCGGGAGTAACCAAGAGACCCAGTACTTC
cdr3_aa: CSVGSNQETQYF

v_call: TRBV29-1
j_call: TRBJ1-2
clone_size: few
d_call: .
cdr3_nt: TGCAGCGTGGTGACGGTCTATGGCTACACCTTC
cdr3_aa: CSVVTVYGYTF

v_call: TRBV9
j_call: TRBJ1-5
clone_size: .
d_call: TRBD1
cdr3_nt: TGTGCCAGCAGCGCGGGGACAGGACCTAATCAGCCCCAGCATTTT
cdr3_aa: CASSAGTGPNQPQHF

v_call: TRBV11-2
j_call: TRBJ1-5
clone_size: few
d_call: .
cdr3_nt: TGTGCCAGCAGCTTAGATGTTCAGGGCTATCAGCCCCAGCATTTT
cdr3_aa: CASSLDVQGYQPQHF